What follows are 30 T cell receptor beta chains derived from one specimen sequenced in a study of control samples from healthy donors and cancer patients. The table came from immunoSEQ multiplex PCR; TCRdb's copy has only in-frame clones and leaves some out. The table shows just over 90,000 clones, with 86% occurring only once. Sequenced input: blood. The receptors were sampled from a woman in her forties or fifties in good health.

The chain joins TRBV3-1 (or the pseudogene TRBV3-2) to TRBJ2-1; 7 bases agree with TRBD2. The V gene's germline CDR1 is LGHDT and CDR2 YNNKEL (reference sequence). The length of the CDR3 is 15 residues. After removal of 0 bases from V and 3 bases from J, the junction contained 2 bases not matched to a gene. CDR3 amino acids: CASSQDRGSYNEQFF. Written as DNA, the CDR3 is TGTGCCAGCAGCCAAGACCGCGGGAGCTACAATGAGCAGTTCTTC.

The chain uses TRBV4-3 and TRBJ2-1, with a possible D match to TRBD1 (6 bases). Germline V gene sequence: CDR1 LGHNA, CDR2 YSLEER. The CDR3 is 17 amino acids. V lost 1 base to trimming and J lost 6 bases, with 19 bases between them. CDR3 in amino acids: CASSQAYGPDRINEQFF. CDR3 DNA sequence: TGCGCCAGCAGCCAAGCTTACGGACCGGACAGAATCAATGAGCAGTTCTTC.

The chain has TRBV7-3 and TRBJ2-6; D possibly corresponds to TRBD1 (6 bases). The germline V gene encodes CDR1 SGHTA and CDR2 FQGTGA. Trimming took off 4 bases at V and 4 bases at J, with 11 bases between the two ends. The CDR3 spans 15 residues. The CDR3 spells CASSSQGKGANVLTF. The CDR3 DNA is TGTGCCAGCAGCTCACAGGGCAAGGGGGCCAACGTCCTGACTTTC.

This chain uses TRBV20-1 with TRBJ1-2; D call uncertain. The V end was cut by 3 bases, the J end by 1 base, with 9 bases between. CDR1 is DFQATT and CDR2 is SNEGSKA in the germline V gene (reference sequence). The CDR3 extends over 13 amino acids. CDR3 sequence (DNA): TGCAGTGCTAGTATCTCGAATAACTATGGCTACACCTTC. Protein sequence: CSASISNNYGYTF.

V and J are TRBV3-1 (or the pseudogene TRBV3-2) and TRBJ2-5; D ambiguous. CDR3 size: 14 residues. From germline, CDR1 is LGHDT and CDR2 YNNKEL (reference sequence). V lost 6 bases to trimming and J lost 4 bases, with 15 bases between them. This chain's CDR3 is CASSPRRGGETQYF. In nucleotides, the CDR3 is TGTGCCAGCAGTCCCCGGCGCGGCGGAGAGACCCAGTACTTC.

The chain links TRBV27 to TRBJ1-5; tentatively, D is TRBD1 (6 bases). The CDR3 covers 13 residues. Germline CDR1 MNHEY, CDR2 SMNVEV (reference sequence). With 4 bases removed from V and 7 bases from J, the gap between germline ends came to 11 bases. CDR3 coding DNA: TGTGCCAGCAGTTACAGGGTACGACAGCCCCAGCATTTT. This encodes CASSYRVRQPQHF.

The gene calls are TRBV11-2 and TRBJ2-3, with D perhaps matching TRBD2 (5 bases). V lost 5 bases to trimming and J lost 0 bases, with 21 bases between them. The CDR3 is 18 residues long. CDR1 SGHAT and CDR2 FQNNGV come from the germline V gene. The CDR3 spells CASSPWTGISPSTDTQYF. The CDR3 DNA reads TGTGCCAGCAGCCCCTGGACTGGAATAAGCCCTAGCACAGATACGCAGTATTTT.

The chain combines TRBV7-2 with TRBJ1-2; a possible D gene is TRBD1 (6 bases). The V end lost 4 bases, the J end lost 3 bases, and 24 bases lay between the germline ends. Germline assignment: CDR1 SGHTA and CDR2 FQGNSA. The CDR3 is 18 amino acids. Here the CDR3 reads CASSSRGGGAGIYYGYTF. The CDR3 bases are TGTGCCAGCAGCTCTAGAGGGGGTGGGGCCGGCATCTACTATGGCTACACCTTC. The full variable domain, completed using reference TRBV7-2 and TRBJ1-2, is GAGVSQSPSNKVTEKGKDVELRCDPISGHTALYWYRQSLGQGLEFLIYFQGNSAPDKSGLPSDRFSAERTGGSVSTLTIQRTQQEDSAVYLCASSSRGGGAGIYYGYTFGSGTRLTVV.

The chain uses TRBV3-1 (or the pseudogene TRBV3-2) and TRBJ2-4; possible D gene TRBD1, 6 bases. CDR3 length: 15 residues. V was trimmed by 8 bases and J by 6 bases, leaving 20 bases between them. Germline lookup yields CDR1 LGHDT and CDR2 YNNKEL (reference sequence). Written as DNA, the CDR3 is TGTGCCAGCCAGGGGACGATGGTCAGGTTAAACATTCAGTACTTC. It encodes CASQGTMVRLNIQYF.

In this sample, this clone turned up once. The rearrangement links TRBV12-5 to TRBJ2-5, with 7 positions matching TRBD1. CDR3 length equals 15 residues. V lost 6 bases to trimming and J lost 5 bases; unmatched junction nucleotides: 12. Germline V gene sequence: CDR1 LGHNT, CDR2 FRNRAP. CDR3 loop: CASGSAGQAYETQYF. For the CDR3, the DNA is TGTGCTAGTGGATCCGCAGGACAGGCGTATGAGACCCAGTACTTC.

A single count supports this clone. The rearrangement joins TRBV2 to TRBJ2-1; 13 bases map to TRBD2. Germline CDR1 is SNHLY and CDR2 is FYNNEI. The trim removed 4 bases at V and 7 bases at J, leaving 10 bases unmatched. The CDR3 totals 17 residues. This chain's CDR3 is CASSVRTSGRFENEQFF. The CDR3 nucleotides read TGTGCCAGCAGTGTTCGGACTAGCGGGAGATTTGAGAATGAGCAGTTCTTC.

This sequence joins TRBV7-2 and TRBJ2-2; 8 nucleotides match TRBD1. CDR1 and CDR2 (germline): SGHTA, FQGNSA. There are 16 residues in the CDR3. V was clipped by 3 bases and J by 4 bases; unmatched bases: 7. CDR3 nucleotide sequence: TGTGCCAGCAGCTTGACCAGGGGGCGGGGCACCGGGGAGCTGTTTTTT. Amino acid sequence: CASSLTRGRGTGELFF.

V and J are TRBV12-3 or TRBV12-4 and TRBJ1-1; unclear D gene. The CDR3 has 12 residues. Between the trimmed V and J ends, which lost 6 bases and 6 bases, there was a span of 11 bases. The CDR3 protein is CASSSLGSEAFF. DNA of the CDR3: TGTGCCAGCAGCAGCTTGGGGTCTGAAGCTTTCTTT.

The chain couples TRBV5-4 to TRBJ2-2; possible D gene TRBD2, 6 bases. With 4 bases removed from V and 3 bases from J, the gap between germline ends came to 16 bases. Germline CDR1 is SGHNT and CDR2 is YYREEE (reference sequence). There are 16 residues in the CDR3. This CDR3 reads CASSPGRGADTGELFF. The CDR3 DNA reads TGTGCCAGCAGCCCCGGGAGAGGGGCGGACACCGGGGAGCTGTTTTTT.

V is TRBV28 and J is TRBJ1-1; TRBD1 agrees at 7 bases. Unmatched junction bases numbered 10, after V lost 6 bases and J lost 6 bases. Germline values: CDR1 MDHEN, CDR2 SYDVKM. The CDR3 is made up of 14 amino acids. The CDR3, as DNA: TGTGCCAGCAGGCTTAGACAGGGTCGTTCTGAAGCTTTCTTT. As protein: CASRLRQGRSEAFF.

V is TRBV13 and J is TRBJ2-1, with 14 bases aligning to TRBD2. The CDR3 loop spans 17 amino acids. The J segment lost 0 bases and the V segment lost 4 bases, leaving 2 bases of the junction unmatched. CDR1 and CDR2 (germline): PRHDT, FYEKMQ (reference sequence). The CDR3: CASSSTSGGASYNEQFF. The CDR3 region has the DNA TGTGCCAGCAGCTCGACTAGCGGGGGGGCCTCCTACAATGAGCAGTTCTTC.

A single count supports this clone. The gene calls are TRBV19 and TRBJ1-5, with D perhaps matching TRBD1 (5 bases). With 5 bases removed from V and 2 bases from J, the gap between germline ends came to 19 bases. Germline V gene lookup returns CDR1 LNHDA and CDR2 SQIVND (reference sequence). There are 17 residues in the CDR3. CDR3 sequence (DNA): TGTGCCAGTAGTTATAGGCGAGGGGAGAGGGGCAATCAGCCCCAGCATTTT. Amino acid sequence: CASSYRRGERGNQPQHF.

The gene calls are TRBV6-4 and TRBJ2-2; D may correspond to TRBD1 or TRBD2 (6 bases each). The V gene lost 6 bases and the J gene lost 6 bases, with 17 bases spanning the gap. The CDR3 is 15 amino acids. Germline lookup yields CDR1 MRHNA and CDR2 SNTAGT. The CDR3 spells CASRAEGGSPGELFF. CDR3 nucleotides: TGTGCCAGCAGGGCGGAGGGGGGATCGCCCGGGGAGCTGTTTTTT.

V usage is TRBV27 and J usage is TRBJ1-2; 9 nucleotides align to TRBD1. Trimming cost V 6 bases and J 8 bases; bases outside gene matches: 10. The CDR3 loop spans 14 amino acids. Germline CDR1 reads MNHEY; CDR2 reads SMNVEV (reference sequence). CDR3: CASSPTGGAYGYTF. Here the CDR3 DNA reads TGTGCCAGCAGCCCTACAGGGGGCGCATACGGCTACACCTTC.

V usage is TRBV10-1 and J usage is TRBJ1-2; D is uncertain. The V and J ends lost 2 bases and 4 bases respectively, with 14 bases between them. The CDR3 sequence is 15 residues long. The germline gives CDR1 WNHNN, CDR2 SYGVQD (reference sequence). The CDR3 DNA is TGCGCCAGCAGTGAGGGGGTTATAGTGACCTATGGCTACACCTTC. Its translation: CASSEGVIVTYGYTF.

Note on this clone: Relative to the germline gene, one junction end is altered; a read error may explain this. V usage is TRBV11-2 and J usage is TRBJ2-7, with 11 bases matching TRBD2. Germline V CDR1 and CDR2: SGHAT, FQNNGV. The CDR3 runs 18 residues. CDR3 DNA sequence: TGTGCCAGCACCTTACTGAGTCTAGGGACTAGCGGAGGCTACGAGCAGTACTTC. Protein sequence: CASTLLSLGTSGGYEQYF.

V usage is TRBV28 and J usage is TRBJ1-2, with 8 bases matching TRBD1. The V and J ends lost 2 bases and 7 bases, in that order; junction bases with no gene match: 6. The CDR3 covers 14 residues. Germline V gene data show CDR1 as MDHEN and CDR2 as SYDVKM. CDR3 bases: TGTGCCAGCAGTTTACGACAGGGGTGGGGTGGCTACACCTTC. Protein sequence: CASSLRQGWGGYTF.

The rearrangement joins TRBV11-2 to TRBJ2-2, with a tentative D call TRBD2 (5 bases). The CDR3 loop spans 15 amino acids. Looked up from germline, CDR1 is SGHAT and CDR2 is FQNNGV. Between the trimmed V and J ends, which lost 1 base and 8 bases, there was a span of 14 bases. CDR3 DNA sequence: TGTGCCAGCAGCTTAGTTCCGGGAACAGCGGGGGAGCTGTTTTTT. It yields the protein CASSLVPGTAGELFF.

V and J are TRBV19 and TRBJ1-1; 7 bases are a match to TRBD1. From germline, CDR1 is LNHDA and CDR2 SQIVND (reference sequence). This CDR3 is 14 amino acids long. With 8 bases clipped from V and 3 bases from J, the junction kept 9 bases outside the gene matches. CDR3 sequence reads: CASVKDRVDTEAFF. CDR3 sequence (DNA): TGTGCCAGTGTAAAAGACAGGGTGGACACTGAAGCTTTCTTT. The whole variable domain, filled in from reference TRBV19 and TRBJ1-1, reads DGGITQSPKYLFRKEGQNVTLSCEQNLNHDAMYWYRQDPGQGLRLIYYSQIVNDFQKGDIAEGYSVSREKKESFPLTVTSAQKNPTAFYLCASVKDRVDTEAFFGQGTRLTVV.

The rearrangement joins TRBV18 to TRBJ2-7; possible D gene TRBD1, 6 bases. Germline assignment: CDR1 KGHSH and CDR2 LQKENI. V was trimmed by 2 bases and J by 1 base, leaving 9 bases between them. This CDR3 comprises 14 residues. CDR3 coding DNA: TGTGCCAGCTCACCAGGACAGATTTCCTACGAGCAGTACTTC. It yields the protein CASSPGQISYEQYF. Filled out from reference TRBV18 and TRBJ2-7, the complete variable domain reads NAGVMQNPRHLVRRRGQEARLRCSPMKGHSHVYWYRQLPEEGLKFMVYLQKENIIDESGMPKERFSAEFPKEGPSILRIQQVVRGDSAAYFCASSPGQISYEQYFGPGTRLTVT.

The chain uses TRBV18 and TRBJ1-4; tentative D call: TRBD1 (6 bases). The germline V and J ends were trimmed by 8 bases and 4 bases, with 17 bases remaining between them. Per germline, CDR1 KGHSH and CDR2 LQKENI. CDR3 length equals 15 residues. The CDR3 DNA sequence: TGTGCCAGCCCATCCCAGACAGGCCTTAATGAAAAACTGTTTTTT. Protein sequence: CASPSQTGLNEKLFF.

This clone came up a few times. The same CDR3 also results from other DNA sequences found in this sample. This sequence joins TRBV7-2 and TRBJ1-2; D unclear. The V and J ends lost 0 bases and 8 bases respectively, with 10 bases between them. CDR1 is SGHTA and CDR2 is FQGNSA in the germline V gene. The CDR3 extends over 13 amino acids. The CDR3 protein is CASSLAGSGGYTF. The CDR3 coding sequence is TGTGCCAGCAGCTTAGCGGGATCGGGAGGCTACACCTTC. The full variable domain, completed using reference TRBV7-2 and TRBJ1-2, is GAGVSQSPSNKVTEKGKDVELRCDPISGHTALYWYRQSLGQGLEFLIYFQGNSAPDKSGLPSDRFSAERTGGSVSTLTIQRTQQEDSAVYLCASSLAGSGGYTFGSGTRLTVV.

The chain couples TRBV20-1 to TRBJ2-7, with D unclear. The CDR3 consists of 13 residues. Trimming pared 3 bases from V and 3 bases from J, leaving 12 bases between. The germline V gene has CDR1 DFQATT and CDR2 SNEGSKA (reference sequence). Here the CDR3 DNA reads TGCAGTGCTAGTTACGGGTCCATCTACGAGCAGTACTTC. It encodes CSASYGSIYEQYF.

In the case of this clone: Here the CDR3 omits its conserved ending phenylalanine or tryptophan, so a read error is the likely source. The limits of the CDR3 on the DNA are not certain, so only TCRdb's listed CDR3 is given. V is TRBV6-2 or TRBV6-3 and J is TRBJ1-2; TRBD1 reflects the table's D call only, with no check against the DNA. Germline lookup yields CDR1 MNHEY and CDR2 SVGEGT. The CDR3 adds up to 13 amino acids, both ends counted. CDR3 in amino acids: CASSYSDRGTRTL.

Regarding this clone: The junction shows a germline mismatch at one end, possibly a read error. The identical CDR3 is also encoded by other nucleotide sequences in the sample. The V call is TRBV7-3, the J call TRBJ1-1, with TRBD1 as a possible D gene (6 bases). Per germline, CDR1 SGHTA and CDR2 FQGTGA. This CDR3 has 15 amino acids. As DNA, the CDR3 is TGTGCCAGCAGCTCCACAGGGTTAGCGAACGCTGAAGCTTTCTTT. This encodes CASSSTGLANAEAFF.